The 9 T cell receptor beta chains below all came from one sample that was sequenced in a study of blood T cell repertoires in COVID-19. Profiling relied on immunoSEQ multiplex PCR, and the TCRdb table lists in-frame clones only, not all of them. The sample shows approximately 100,000 clones, approximately 82% of them seen only once. The specimen sequenced was peripheral blood. These receptors were collected from a woman aged 55 to 70 with acute or convalescent COVID-19.

This clone was recorded a few times. The chain links TRBV28 to TRBJ1-3, with 7 bases aligning to TRBD1. CDR3 length: 15 amino acids. Germline CDR1 reads MDHEN; CDR2 reads SYDVKM. J gave up 0 bases and V 7 bases, and 6 bases lay outside the gene matches. The CDR3 nucleotides are TGTGCCAGCACCACGACAGGGAACTCTGGAAACACCATATATTTT. Protein: CASTTTGNSGNTIYF. The whole variable domain, remainder taken from reference TRBV28 and TRBJ1-3, is DVKVTQSSRYLVKRTGEKVFLECVQDMDHENMFWYRQDPGLGLRLIYFSYDVKMKEKGDIPEGYSVSREKKERFSLILESASTNQTSMYLCASTTTGNSGNTIYFGEGSWLTVV.

This chain uses TRBV5-1 with TRBJ1-1; 7 nucleotides align to TRBD1. This CDR3 comprises 15 residues. The V and J ends lost 5 bases and 1 base, in that order; junction bases with no gene match: 8. Looked up from germline, CDR1 is SGHRS and CDR2 is YFSETQ. CDR3 coding DNA: TGCGCCAGCAGGCTGAACAGGGGCCCGAACACTGAAGCTTTCTTT. As protein: CASRLNRGPNTEAFF.

J is TRBJ2-1 and V is TRBV28; TRBD1 might be the D (6 bases). With 8 bases removed from V and 3 bases from J, the gap between germline ends came to 14 bases. This CDR3 is 14 amino acids long. Germline V lookup: CDR1 MDHEN, CDR2 SYDVKM. The CDR3 coding sequence is TGTGCCAGCTTTCCCCAGGGGTTCTACAATGAGCAGTTCTTC. This encodes CASFPQGFYNEQFF.

This sequence joins TRBV6-6 and TRBJ1-4, with 8 nucleotides matching TRBD1. Trimming cost V 7 bases and J 10 bases; bases outside gene matches: 11. The germline CDR1 and CDR2 sequences are MNHNY and SVGAGI (reference sequence). CDR3 length: 14 amino acids. DNA for the CDR3: TGTGCCAGCACCCTGGGACAGGAGTGGGCAAAACTGTTTTTT. Amino acids: CASTLGQEWAKLFF.

In its sample, this clone was seen once. CDR3 in DNA: TGTGCCAGCAGCTTAAGACTCACAGATACGCAGTATTTT. As protein: CASSLRLTDTQYF. The chain is built from TRBV11-3 and TRBJ2-3; D remains ambiguous. Germline assignment: CDR1 SGHNT and CDR2 YENEEA. The CDR3 covers 13 residues. The germline V and J ends were trimmed by 2 bases and 2 bases, with 5 bases remaining between them. The full variable domain, with the rest looked up from reference TRBV11-3 and TRBJ2-3, is EAGVVQSPRYKIIEKKQPVAFWCNPISGHNTLYWYLQNLGQGPELLIRYENEEAVDDSQLPKDRFSAERLKGVDSTLKIQPAELGDSAVYLCASSLRLTDTQYFGPGTRLTVL.

The chain joins TRBV3-1 (or the pseudogene TRBV3-2) to TRBJ2-3, with a weak D call TRBD2 (6 bases). V lost 1 base and J lost 9, with 14 bases in between. This CDR3 contains 14 residues. CDR1 is LGHDT and CDR2 is YNNKEL in the germline V gene (reference sequence). The CDR3 DNA follows: TGTGCCAGCAGCCAAGGACTAGGCGTCGACACGCAGTATTTT. This encodes CASSQGLGVDTQYF.

The J gene is TRBJ2-2, the V gene TRBV11-2; 9 bases are a match to TRBD2. V trimming: 4 bases; J trimming: 4 bases; junction bases outside the gene matches: 1. Per germline, CDR1 SGHAT and CDR2 FQNNGV. This CDR3 is 14 amino acids long. Here the CDR3 DNA reads TGTGCCAGCAGCTGGGGACTAGCCACCGGGGAGCTGTTTTTT. This gives the protein CASSWGLATGELFF.

This clone turned up a few times. The V call is TRBV29-1, the J call TRBJ1-2; D gene unclear. Germline values: CDR1 SQVTM, CDR2 ANQGSEA. The CDR3 loop spans 13 amino acids. Trimming pared 3 bases from V and 5 bases from J, leaving 13 bases between. This chain's CDR3 is CSVDRGRPYGYTF. The DNA of the CDR3 is TGCAGCGTTGACCGGGGTAGGCCATATGGCTACACCTTC.

The chain employs TRBV27 and TRBJ1-2, with a weak D call TRBD1 (5 bases). Per the germline V gene, CDR1 is MNHEY and CDR2 is SMNVEV (reference sequence). The V end lost 5 bases, the J end lost 8 bases, and 15 bases lay between the germline ends. The CDR3 runs to 13 residues. The CDR3 sequence: CASSARPQGGYTF. The CDR3 coding sequence is TGTGCCAGCAGTGCGCGCCCGCAGGGCGGCTACACCTTC.